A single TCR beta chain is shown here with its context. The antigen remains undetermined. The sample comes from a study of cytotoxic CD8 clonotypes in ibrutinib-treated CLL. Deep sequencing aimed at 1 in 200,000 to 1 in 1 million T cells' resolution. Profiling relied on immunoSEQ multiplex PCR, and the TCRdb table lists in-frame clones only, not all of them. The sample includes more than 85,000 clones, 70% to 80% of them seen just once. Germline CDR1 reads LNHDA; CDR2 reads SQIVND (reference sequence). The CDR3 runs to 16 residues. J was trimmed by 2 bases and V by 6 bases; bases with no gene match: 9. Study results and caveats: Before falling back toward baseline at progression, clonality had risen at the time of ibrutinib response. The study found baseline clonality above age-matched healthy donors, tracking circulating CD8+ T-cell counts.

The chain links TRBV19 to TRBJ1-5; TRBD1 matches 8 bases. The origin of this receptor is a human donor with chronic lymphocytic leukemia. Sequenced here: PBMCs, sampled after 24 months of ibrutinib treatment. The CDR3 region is CASSGGQGSGNQPQHF. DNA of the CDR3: TGTGCCAGTAGCGGCGGACAGGGATCGGGCAATCAGCCCCAGCATTTT.